This entry features one T cell receptor beta chain sequence. Its antigen is unknown. The J segment lost 3 bases and the V segment lost 2 bases, leaving 7 bases of the junction unmatched. This CDR3 contains 15 residues. Germline V gene data show CDR1 as SGHRS and CDR2 as YFSETQ. This sample stems from a study of cytomegalovirus exposure and HLA in healthy donors. The overall study: Findings of an earlier analysis included roughly 120 million unique TCR beta sequences from some 180 million T cells. From HLA-typed donors, an early data release held about 85 million unique TCRs. Study-wide results and limits: A later analysis by the authors found several of the most significant clusters apparently linked to common viral pathogens. In a later analysis, TCR association rates varied by HLA locus: DRB1 most, HLA-C fewest.

Primers: 60 Vbeta forward and 13 Jbeta reverse. Clones were read by immunoSEQ multiplex PCR, and TCRdb kept only the in-frame ones, dropping some. The sample shows 200,000 to 250,000 clones, and approximately 0.98% sits with its ten largest clones. The TCR comes from a woman aged 30 to 39 in good health and CMV-seropositive. Sequencing was performed on PBMCs. This rearrangement joins TRBV5-1 to TRBJ2-5, with TRBD2 identical over 7 bases. This chain's CDR3 is CASSLTGTTEETQYF. CDR3 sequence (DNA): TGCGCCAGCAGCTTAACCGGGACTACTGAAGAGACCCAGTACTTC.